This entry lists 18 T cell receptor beta chains sequenced from one sample in a study of blood T cell repertoires in COVID-19. Profiling relied on immunoSEQ multiplex PCR, and the TCRdb table lists in-frame clones only, not all of them. Of more than 300,000 clones listed, roughly 91% are singletons. Input material: PBMCs or T cells enriched from blood (not recorded which). All receptors come from a woman in her 30s who had recovered from COVID-19.

The chain recombines TRBV11-2 with TRBJ2-1; D remains ambiguous. Germline V gene sequence: CDR1 SGHAT, CDR2 FQNNGV. The V end lost 5 bases, the J end lost 4 bases, and 3 bases lay between the germline ends. CDR3 size: 11 residues. The CDR3 is CASSPYNEQFF. CDR3 DNA sequence: TGTGCCAGCAGCCCTTACAATGAGCAGTTCTTC.

The V and J genes are TRBV15 and TRBJ2-5; unclear D gene. The CDR3 loop spans 14 amino acids. The germline V gene has CDR1 LNHNV and CDR2 YYDKDF (reference sequence). V lost 0 bases to trimming and J lost 2 bases, with 7 bases between them. The CDR3 loop is CATSRDRVQETQYF. CDR3 nucleotide sequence: TGTGCCACCAGCAGAGATCGCGTGCAAGAGACCCAGTACTTC.

The count of this clone is one. The chain recombines TRBV6-2 or TRBV6-3 with TRBJ1-4; D gene uncertain. The CDR3 contains 13 residues. Germline values: CDR1 MNHEY, CDR2 SVGEGT. V lost 6 bases, J lost 8 bases, and 13 bases lay in between. DNA of the CDR3: TGTGCCAGCAGCCCCCGACTCGGGGAAAAACTGTTTTTT. Its protein is CASSPRLGEKLFF.

V gene TRBV27 combines with J gene TRBJ2-5, with TRBD2 matching 7 bases. This CDR3 is built from 13 residues. Germline CDR1 and CDR2: MNHEY and SMNVEV (reference sequence). J was trimmed by 5 bases and V by 2 bases; bases with no gene match: 2. The CDR3 region has the DNA TGTGCCAGCAGTTTAAGGGGAGGGGAGACCCAGTACTTC. Amino acid sequence: CASSLRGGETQYF.

The chain couples TRBV5-6 to TRBJ1-1, with D perhaps matching TRBD1 (6 bases). V was pared by 5 bases and J by 0 bases, with 11 bases between. The germline V gene encodes CDR1 SGHDT and CDR2 YYEEEE. CDR3 length: 14 amino acids. For the CDR3, the DNA is TGTGCCAGCAGTATACAGGGATTGAACACTGAAGCTTTCTTT. Translated: CASSIQGLNTEAFF.

V is TRBV15 and J is TRBJ2-1; D is possibly TRBD2 (5 bases). Between the trimmed V and J ends, which lost 5 bases and 4 bases, there was a span of 9 bases. CDR1 and CDR2 (germline): LNHNV, YYDKDF (reference sequence). The CDR3 consists of 13 residues. The CDR3 coding sequence is TGTGCCACCAGCCTCGGGAAGTACAATGAGCAGTTCTTC. This gives the protein CATSLGKYNEQFF.

The chain uses TRBV28 and TRBJ2-3; TRBD2 aligns across 10 bases. The J segment lost 5 bases and the V segment lost 2 bases, leaving 7 bases of the junction unmatched. Germline V lookup: CDR1 MDHEN, CDR2 SYDVKM. This CDR3 contains 16 residues. The CDR3 region has the DNA TGTGCCAGCAGTTTAACCCTAGCGGGAGCCCGAGATACGCAGTATTTT. It encodes CASSLTLAGARDTQYF.

The CDR3 reads CASRPGGTQYF. CDR3 nucleotide sequence: TGTGCCAGCAGGCCCGGAGGGACCCAGTACTTC. This sequence joins TRBV2 and TRBJ2-5; D perhaps matches TRBD2 (5 bases). V lost 6 bases, J lost 7 bases, and 9 bases lay in between. The CDR3 contains 11 residues. CDR1 SNHLY and CDR2 FYNNEI come from the germline V gene.

The chain joins TRBV2 to TRBJ1-5; D remains unclear. V dropped 4 bases and J dropped 3 bases, with 7 bases sitting between them. The germline V gene has CDR1 SNHLY and CDR2 FYNNEI. The CDR3 sequence is 13 residues long. In DNA form, the CDR3 reads TGTGCCAGCAGTGGCAGGTACAATCAGCCCCAGCATTTT. It yields the protein CASSGRYNQPQHF.

The chain is built from TRBV6-2 or TRBV6-3 and TRBJ1-6; 7 nucleotides agree with TRBD1. The CDR3 runs to 18 residues. Germline trimming cut 6 bases from V and 3 bases from J; bases unmatched to any gene: 14. The germline CDR1 and CDR2 sequences are MNHEY and SVGEGT. DNA of the CDR3: TGTGCCAGCAGCCCTAGGGGGCGGGCGGGTGACTATAATTCACCCCTCCACTTT. Its protein product is CASSPRGRAGDYNSPLHF.

CDR3: CASSPLAGGNWDEQFF. CDR3 sequence (DNA): TGTGCCAGTAGCCCCTTGGCGGGAGGTAATTGGGATGAGCAGTTCTTC. The rearrangement links TRBV19 to TRBJ2-1; 8 bases agree with TRBD2. Germline V CDR1 and CDR2: LNHDA, SQIVND (reference sequence). J gave up 8 bases and V 6 bases, and 15 bases lay outside the gene matches. The CDR3 runs 16 residues.

The chain joins TRBV30 to TRBJ2-2, with TRBD2 identical over 8 bases. With 5 bases clipped from V and 3 bases from J, the junction kept 8 bases outside the gene matches. Germline values: CDR1 GTSNPN, CDR2 SVGIG (reference sequence). The CDR3 has 15 residues. CDR3 DNA sequence: TGTGCCTGGGGTGCAAGCGGGAGTTACACCGGGGAGCTGTTTTTT. Residues: CAWGASGSYTGELFF.

The chain employs TRBV15 and TRBJ2-1; 9 bases match TRBD2. Germline V gene sequence: CDR1 LNHNV, CDR2 YYDKDF (reference sequence). The V and J ends lost 8 bases and 4 bases, in that order; junction bases with no gene match: 12. The CDR3 is 16 residues long. The CDR3: CATEKVTSGDYNEQFF. CDR3 in DNA: TGTGCCACCGAAAAGGTGACTAGCGGCGATTACAATGAGCAGTTCTTC.

CDR3 protein: CASSEIVSSASTDTQYF. DNA for the CDR3: TGTGCCAGCAGCGAAATCGTCTCTAGCGCAAGCACAGATACGCAGTATTTT. The V gene is TRBV5-5, the J gene TRBJ2-3; possibly TRBD2 for D (6 bases). V lost 4 bases and J lost 0, with 18 bases in between. The CDR3 is 17 residues long. The germline V gene encodes CDR1 SGHKS and CDR2 YYEKEE (reference sequence).

The J gene is TRBJ1-1, the V gene TRBV20-1; no firm D call. The CDR3 totals 11 residues. V was clipped by 4 bases and J by 6 bases, with 9 bases between them. Germline values: CDR1 DFQATT, CDR2 SNEGSKA (reference sequence). This chain's CDR3 is CSATQNPEAFF. The DNA of the CDR3 is TGCAGTGCTACCCAAAATCCTGAAGCTTTCTTT.

A remark on this clone: Other DNA sequences in the sample encode the same CDR3. The CDR3 DNA sequence: TGTGCCAGCAGCCAGGGGTATGGCTACACCTTC. Its protein product is CASSQGYGYTF. The chain combines TRBV28 with TRBJ1-2, with D possibly matching TRBD1 (6 bases). The CDR3 sequence is 11 residues long. V gave up 6 bases and J gave up 5 bases, with 7 bases separating them. Germline loops: CDR1 MDHEN, CDR2 SYDVKM.

The chain is built from TRBV11-3 and TRBJ2-3; no reliable D call. The CDR3 has 13 residues. Trimming removed 0 bases at V and 3 bases at J, with 4 bases between. CDR1 and CDR2 (germline): SGHNT, YENEEA. The CDR3 spells CASSLDSTDTQYF. The CDR3 DNA reads TGTGCCAGCAGCTTAGATTCAACAGATACGCAGTATTTT.

The chain employs TRBV9 and TRBJ2-2; D is ambiguous. Deletions cut 0 bases from V and 5 bases from J, with 5 bases between. Germline V gene lookup returns CDR1 SGDLS and CDR2 YYNGEE. This CDR3 is 13 amino acids long. In nucleotides, the CDR3 is TGTGCCAGCAGCGTAGCGGTAACCGGGGAGCTGTTTTTT. Amino acids: CASSVAVTGELFF.